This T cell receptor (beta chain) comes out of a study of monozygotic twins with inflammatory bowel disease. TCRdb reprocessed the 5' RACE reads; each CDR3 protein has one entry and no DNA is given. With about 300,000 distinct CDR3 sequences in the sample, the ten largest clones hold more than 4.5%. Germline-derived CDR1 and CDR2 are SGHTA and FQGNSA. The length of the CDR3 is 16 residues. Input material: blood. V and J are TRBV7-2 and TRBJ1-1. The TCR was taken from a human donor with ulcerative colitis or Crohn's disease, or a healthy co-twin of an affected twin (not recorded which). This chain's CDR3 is CASSLGLGYSYTEAFF.